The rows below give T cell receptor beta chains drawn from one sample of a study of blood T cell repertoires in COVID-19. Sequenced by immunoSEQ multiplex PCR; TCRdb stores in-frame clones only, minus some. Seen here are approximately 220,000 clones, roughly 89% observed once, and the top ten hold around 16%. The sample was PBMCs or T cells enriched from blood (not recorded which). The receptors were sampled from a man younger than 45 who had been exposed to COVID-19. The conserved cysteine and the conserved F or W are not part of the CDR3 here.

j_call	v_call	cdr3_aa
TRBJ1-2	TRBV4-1	ASSPPRGAYYGYT
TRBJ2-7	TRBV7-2	ASRPRGGTVFYEQY
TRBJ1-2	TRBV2	ASSEAGADYGYT
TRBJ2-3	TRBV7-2	ASLPRSGGHTDTQY
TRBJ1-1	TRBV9	ASSVSPGDTEAF
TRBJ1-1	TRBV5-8	ASSSGQLVAF
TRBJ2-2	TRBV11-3	ASSARLADYTGELF
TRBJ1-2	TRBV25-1	ASSGTGRAFYGYT
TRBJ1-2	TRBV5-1	ASSYTNEGYT
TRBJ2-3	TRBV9	ASSRGGASTDTQY
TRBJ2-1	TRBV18	ASSPDRGSSYNEQF
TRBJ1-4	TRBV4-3	ASSRAPGQGTEKLF
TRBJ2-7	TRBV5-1	ASSPRQGADYEQY
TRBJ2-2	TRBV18	ASSGTSGNTGELF
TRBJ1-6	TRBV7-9	ASSLREFSPLH
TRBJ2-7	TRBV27	ASSWLRGANEQY
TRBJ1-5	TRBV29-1	SVRPRGDRGNQPQH
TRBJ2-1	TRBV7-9	ASSLTGGLKF
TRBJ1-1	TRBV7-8	ASEKGVMNTEAF
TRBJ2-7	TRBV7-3	ASSLNGGQGGEQY
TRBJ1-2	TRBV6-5	ASTGGQGIEYGYT
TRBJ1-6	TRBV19	ASASIQTYSPLH
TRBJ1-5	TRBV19	ASSIPQGATHKPQH
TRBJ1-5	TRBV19	ASRGQGLPNQPQH
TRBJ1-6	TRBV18	ASSPRPGGPLH
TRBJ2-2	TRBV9	ASSVTPKTGELF
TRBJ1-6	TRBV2	ASSEASGYSNNSPLH
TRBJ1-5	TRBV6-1	ASSEGGGGAQPQH
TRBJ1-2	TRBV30	AWDLRAGHYGYT
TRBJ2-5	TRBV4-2	ADEGGVLTQY
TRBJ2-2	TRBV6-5	ASSRGDTGELF
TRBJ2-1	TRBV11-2	ASSATLSSYNEQF
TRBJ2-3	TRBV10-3	AISEGGGAADTQY
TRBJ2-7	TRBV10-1	ASSGQGGSPLYEQY
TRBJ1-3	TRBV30	AWAREDSGNTIY
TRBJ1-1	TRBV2	ATVGQNTEAF
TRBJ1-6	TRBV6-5	ASSFTGKNSPLH
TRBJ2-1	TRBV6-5	ASRDSGTGVNEQF
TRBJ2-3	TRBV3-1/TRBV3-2	ASSQDAPSRTDTQY
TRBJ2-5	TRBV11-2	ASSLGVTGQETQY
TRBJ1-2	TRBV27	ASSLSYPGYGYT